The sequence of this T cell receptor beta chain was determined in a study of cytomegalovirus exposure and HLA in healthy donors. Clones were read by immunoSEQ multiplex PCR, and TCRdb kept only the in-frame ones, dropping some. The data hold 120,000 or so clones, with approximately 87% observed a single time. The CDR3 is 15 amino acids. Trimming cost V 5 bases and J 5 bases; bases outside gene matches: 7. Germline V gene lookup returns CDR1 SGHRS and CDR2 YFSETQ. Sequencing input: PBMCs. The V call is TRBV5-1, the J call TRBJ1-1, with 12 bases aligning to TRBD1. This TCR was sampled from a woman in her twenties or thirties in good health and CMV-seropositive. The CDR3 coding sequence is TGCGCCAGCAGGGGACAGGGGGCCCGTGGTACTGAAGCTTTCTTT. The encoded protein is CASRGQGARGTEAFF.